This note documents a single T cell receptor beta chain sequence. Clones were sequenced by immunoSEQ multiplex PCR, and TCRdb holds only the in-frame ones, with some missing. Of about 960,000 clones detected, about three quarters appear once; the ten largest clones hold approximately 1.5%. This sample is part of a study of shared clonotypes between healthy human individuals. The ends were cut back, 6 bases at V and 2 bases at J, with 20 bases in the middle. This CDR3 is 17 amino acids long. The V gene's germline CDR1 is SEHNR and CDR2 FQNEAQ (reference sequence). Input material: memory CD4+ T cells sorted from blood. Subset noted: CD45RA-negative fraction. This TCR was sampled from a man younger than 30 in good health. This chain connects TRBV7-9 to TRBJ2-1, with a tentative D call TRBD2 (6 bases). CDR3 sequence (DNA): TGTGCCAGCAGTTCCCCCTTTGAGCGGGCGACCTACAATGAGCAGTTCTTC. Residues: CASSSPFERATYNEQFF.